Listed below are T cell receptor beta chains from one sample, sequenced in a study of vaccination and CD4 T cells after COVID-19. These receptors are not linked to any known antigen. TCRdb ran MiXCR on the PCR reads and lists one entry per CDR3 protein. The top ten hold roughly 5% of the sample, which has 28,000 or so distinct CDR3 sequences, 64% seen once. Sequenced material: CD4+ T cells from blood, cultured in vitro. The receptor source for this set is a human donor who had recovered from COVID-19. Both conserved end residues are part of each CDR3. Size is stated for part of the rows, as once, few or many counts, or as a class when the clone is expanded.

>TRBV6-5|.|TRBJ2-2
CASSFYRVNTGELFF
>TRBV29-1|.|TRBJ1-2
CSVAAGGGGYTF
>TRBV12-5|.|TRBJ2-5
CASGLVPETPQETQYF
>TRBV2|.|TRBJ1-2
CASRFRQGEKRGYTF
>TRBV21-1|.|TRBJ2-2
CASSKEGGTGELFF
>TRBV24-1|few|TRBJ2-7
CATSDSQAGFGEQYF
>TRBV20-1|.|TRBJ1-4
CSARGQMSMDGHFF
>TRBV20-1|.|TRBJ2-4
CSAPGESNIQYF
>TRBV20-1|few|TRBJ1-6
CSATYRARLNNSPLHF
>TRBV5-1|.|TRBJ2-5
CASSFRLRYQETQYF
>TRBV6-1|.|TRBJ1-1
CASSVSETEAFF
>TRBV2|.|TRBJ1-2
CASSEGTYSNYGYTF
>TRBV7-2|.|TRBJ2-6
CASSLLDFSAGPSGANVLTF
>TRBV7-2|few|TRBJ2-7
CASSLEVIYEQYF
>TRBV11-1|.|TRBJ2-5
CASSLMGTGGQTQYF
>TRBV24-1|once|TRBJ2-1
CATSDLGYNEQFF
>TRBV6-1|few|TRBJ2-1
CASSPRPIQSSYNEQFF
>TRBV5-1|few|TRBJ2-3
CASSRDSFGEQYF
>TRBV29-1|.|TRBJ1-3
CSVEEVVTIYF
>TRBV6-5|few|TRBJ1-5
CASSYKTGGLQPQHF
>TRBV11-3|.|TRBJ2-3
CASSPGLAGGSGTDTQYF
>TRBV6-1|few|TRBJ1-1
CATNSGGLNTEAFF
>TRBV5-1|few|TRBJ1-2
CASSLDTGRDYGYTF
>TRBV28|.|TRBJ1-1
CASMRTAYTEAFF
>TRBV6-1|.|TRBJ2-5
CASTQDRGHQETQYF
>TRBV19|.|TRBJ2-1
CASSRGGSYNEQFF
>TRBV19|.|TRBJ2-7
CASSIWTSHKDYEQYF
>TRBV30|once|TRBJ2-1
CAWIIRPTLSNEQFF
>TRBV11-3|.|TRBJ1-1
CASSFMNTEAFF
>TRBV11-2|.|TRBJ2-1
CASSLVSLAGNNEQFF
>TRBV20-1|medium-sized|TRBJ1-1
CSARVGGRSEAFF
>TRBV15|.|TRBJ1-4
CATSRYRTSNEKLFF
>TRBV28|.|TRBJ2-5
CASSLPGTAQYF
>TRBV6-1|few|TRBJ1-5
CASSEGGYSNQPQHF
>TRBV28|.|TRBJ1-1
CASRLRTTEAFF
>TRBV5-5|.|TRBJ2-7
CASSLKQGVFHEQYF
>TRBV9|.|TRBJ2-1
CASSPHSLSSYNEQFF
>TRBV28|.|TRBJ2-1
CASTLSRENEQFF
>TRBV2|few|TRBJ1-6
CASTGQDFPPLHF
>TRBV7-2|.|TRBJ2-4
CASSSPNAGLGKNIQYF
>TRBV20-1|.|TRBJ1-6
CSARGGTPPASPLHF
>TRBV7-2|once|TRBJ1-1
CASSLGWQRREAFF
>TRBV25-1|.|TRBJ2-7
CAGTDRLTYEQYF
>TRBV29-1|few|TRBJ1-2
CSVAPDGTYGYTF
>TRBV7-2|.|TRBJ2-5
CASSLVQTLQETQYF
>TRBV6-1|.|TRBJ1-2
CASSEIGDTYGYTF
>TRBV7-3|.|TRBJ2-1
CASSLTGGTSGSHEQFF
>TRBV7-2|.|TRBJ2-1
CASSRDQSSYNEQFF
>TRBV29-1|once|TRBJ1-1
CSVEDRGLNTEAFF
>TRBV12-3/TRBV12-4|.|TRBJ1-3
CASSLGTTGNTIYF
>TRBV7-2|large|TRBJ1-6
CASSIQTRGHNSPLHF